The rows below give T cell receptor beta chains drawn from one sample of a study of CD8 T cells in ankylosing spondylitis. TCRdb re-derived calls from the 5' RACE reads in MiXCR, one entry per CDR3 protein. The sample yields around 340,000 distinct CDR3 sequences, over 12% seen once. The sample comprised blood, either unsorted or a sorted T cell fraction (not recorded which). The receptors here all came from a male donor with ankylosing spondylitis or in good health (not recorded which). Both conserved end residues are part of each CDR3. D genes are given only for firm matches. Some rows mark clone size as missing; the rest say once, few, many or name a class of expanded clone.

j_call	clone_size	cdr3_length	v_call	d_call	cdr3_aa
TRBJ2-6	few	15	TRBV10-3	-	CAIRVGESGANVLTF
TRBJ1-2	few	13	TRBV5-1	TRBD1	CASSWGQDYGYTF
TRBJ2-7	few	12	TRBV4-1	-	CASSQDGYEQYF
TRBJ2-3	-	15	TRBV27	-	CASSLFPSRTDTQYF
TRBJ2-7	few	20	TRBV2	-	CASSEARGPPRRKGVDEQYF
TRBJ2-5	few	17	TRBV7-8	TRBD2	CASSPRGLAGAQETQYF
TRBJ2-2	few	14	TRBV20-1	-	CSARDIANTGELFF
TRBJ2-6	-	14	TRBV3-1	-	CASSLRQGANVLTF
TRBJ1-1	few	12	TRBV29-1	-	CSAPGSRTEAFF
TRBJ2-7	-	13	TRBV12-3/TRBV12-4	TRBD1	CASSRDRENEQYF
TRBJ2-1	-	15	TRBV7-2	-	CASSFSPYSYNEQFF
TRBJ2-2	-	15	TRBV19	TRBD1	CASTIQGANTGELFF